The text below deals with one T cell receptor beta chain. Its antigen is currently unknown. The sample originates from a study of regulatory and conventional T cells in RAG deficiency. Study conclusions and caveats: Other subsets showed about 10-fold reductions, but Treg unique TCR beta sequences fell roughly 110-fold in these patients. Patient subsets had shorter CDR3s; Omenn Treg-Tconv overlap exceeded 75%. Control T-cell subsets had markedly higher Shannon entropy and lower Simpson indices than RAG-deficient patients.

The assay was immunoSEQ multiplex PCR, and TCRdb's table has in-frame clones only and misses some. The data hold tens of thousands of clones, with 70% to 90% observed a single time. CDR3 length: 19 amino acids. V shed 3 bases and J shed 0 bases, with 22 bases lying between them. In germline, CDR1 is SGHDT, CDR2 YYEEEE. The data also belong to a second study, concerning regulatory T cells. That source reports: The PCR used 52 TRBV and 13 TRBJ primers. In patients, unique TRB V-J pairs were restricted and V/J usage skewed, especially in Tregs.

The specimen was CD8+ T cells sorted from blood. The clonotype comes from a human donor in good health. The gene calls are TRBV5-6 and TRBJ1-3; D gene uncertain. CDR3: CASSSLITPPGNSGNTIYF. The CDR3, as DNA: TGTGCCAGCAGCTCTCTCATAACCCCACCGGGAAACTCTGGAAACACCATATATTTT. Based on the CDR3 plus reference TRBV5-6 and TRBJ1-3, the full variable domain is DAGVTQSPTHLIKTRGQQVTLRCSPKSGHDTVSWYQQALGQGPQFIFQYYEEEERQRGNFPDRFSGHQFPNYSSELNVNALLLGDSALYLCASSSLITPPGNSGNTIYFGEGSWLTVV.